This paragraph reports one T cell receptor beta chain. Its antigen is currently unknown. TCRdb processed the reads anew with MiXCR; each CDR3 protein has one entry. The sample contains over 55,000 distinct CDR3 sequences, just under 50% of which appear only once. The data derive from a study of type 1 regulatory T cells. Study-wide findings and caveats: Type 1 regulatory T cells had a more restricted TCR repertoire than non-type 1 regulatory T cells.

The CDR3 has 12 amino acids. V lost 6 bases, J lost 5 bases, and 13 bases lay in between. Germline assignment: CDR1 DFQATT and CDR2 SNEGSKA (reference sequence). The sample comprised cultured non-Tr1 T cells, either the whole culture or a sorted T cell fraction (not recorded which). The chain has TRBV20-1 and TRBJ2-5, with D perhaps TRBD1 (6 bases). The clonotype was recovered from a human donor in good health. The CDR3 is CSAPAGVETQYF. The CDR3 nucleotides read TGCAGTGCCCCGGCAGGGGTGGAGACCCAGTACTTC.